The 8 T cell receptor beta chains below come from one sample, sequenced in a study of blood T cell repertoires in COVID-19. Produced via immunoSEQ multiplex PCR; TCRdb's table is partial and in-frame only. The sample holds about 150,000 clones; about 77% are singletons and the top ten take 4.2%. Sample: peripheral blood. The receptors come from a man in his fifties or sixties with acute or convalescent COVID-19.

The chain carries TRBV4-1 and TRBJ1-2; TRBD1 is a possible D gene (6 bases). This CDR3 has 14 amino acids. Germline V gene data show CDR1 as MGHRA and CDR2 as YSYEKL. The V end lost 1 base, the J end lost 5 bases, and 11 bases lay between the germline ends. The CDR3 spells CASSQGGPRYGYTF. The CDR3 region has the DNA TGCGCCAGCAGCCAAGGGGGGCCTAGGTATGGCTACACCTTC.

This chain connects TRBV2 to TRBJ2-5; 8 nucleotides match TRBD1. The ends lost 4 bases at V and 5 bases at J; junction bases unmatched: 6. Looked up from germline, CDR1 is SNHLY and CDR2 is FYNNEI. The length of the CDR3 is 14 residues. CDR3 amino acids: CASSGPGGVETQYF. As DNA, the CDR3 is TGTGCCAGCAGTGGTCCAGGGGGCGTCGAGACCCAGTACTTC.

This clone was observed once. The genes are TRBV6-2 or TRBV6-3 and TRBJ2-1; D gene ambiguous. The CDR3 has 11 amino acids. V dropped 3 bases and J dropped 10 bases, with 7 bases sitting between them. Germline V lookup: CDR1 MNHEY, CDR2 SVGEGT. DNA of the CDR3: TGTGCCAGCAGTTATCCCCAGGAGCAGTTCTTC. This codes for CASSYPQEQFF.

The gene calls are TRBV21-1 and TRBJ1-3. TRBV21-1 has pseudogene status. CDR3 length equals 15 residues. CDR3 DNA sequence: TGTGCCAGTTCATGGGGCGGGACGGACGGAAACACCATATATTTT. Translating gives CASSWGGTDGNTIYF.

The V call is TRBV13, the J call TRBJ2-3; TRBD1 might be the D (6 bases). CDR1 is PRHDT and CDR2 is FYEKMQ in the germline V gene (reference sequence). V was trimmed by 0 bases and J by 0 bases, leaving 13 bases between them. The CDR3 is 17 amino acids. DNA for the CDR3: TGTGCCAGCAGCTTAGGCCGACAGGTTTTGAGCACAGATACGCAGTATTTT. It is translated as CASSLGRQVLSTDTQYF.

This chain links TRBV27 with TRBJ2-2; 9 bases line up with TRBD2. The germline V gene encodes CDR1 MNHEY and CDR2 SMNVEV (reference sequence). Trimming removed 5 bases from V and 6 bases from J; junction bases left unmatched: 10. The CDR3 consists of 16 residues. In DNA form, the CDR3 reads TGTGCCAGCAGTCGCTGGGGAGCGGGAGGCCCCGGGGAGCTGTTTTTT. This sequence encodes CASSRWGAGGPGELFF.

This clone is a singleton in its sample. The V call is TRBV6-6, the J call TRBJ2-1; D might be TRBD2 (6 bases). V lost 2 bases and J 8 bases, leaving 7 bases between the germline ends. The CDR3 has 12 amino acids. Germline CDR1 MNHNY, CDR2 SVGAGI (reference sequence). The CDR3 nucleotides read TGTGCCAGCAGTTACACGGGGGATGAGCAGTTCTTC. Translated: CASSYTGDEQFF.

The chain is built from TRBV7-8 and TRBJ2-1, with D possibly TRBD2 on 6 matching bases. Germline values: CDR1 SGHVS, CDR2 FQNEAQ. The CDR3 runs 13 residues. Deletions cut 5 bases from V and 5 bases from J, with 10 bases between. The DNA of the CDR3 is TGTGCCAGCAGCCTCGGACTAAACAATGAGCAGTTCTTC. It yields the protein CASSLGLNNEQFF. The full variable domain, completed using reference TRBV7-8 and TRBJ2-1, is GAGVSQSPRYKVAKRGQDVALRCDPISGHVSLFWYQQALGQGPEFLTYFQNEAQLDKSGLPSDRFFAERPEGSVSTLKIQRTQQEDSAVYLCASSLGLNNEQFFGPGTRLTVL.